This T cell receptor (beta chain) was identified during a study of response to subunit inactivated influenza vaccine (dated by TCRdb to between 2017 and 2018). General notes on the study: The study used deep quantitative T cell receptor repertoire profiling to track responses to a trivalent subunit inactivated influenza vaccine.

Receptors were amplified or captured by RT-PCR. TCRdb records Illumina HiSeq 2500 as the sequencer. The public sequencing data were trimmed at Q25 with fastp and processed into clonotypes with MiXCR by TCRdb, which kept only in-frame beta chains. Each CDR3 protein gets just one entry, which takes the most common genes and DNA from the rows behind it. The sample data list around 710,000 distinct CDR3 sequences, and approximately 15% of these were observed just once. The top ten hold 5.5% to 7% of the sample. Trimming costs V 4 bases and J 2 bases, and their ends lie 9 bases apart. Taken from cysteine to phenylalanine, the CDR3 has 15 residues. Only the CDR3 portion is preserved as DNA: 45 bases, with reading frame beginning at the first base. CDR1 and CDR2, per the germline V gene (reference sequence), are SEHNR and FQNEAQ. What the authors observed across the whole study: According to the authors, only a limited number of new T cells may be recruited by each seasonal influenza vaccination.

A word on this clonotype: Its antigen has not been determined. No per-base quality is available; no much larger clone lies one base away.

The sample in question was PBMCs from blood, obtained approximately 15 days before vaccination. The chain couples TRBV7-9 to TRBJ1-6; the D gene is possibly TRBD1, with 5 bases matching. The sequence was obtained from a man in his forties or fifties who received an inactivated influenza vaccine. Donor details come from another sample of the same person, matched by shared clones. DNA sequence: TGTGCCAGCAGCTCCGAGGACACCTATAATTCACCCCTCCACTTT. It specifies CASSSEDTYNSPLHF. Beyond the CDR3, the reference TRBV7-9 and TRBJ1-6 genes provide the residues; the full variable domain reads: DTGVSQNPRHKITKRGQNVTFRCDPISEHNRLYWYRQTLGQGPEFLTYFQNEAQLEKSRLLSDRFSAERPKGSFSTLEIQRTEQGDSAMYLCASSSEDTYNSPLHFGNGTRLTVT.